This T cell receptor beta chain originates from a study of blood T cell repertoires in COVID-19. Looking at the study overall: Material from acute and convalescent COVID-19 was sourced from the United States, Italy and Spain. From T cells, B-cell-depleted T cells, or PBMCs came the material, which was cDNA or gDNA.

Authors' data handling: Quantification of nucleated cells was approximated via reference gene primer amplification. Here immunoSEQ multiplex PCR was the method, and the copy in TCRdb shows in-frame clones only, minus some. For V, J and clone size, that table is used; D and trimming come from the DNA. The repertoire holds around 6,300 clones, with approximately 80% as singletons. This clone was recorded only once. The receptor's source is a human donor with active COVID-19. The donor label of this sample is uncertain. Input material: peripheral blood.

CDR3 sequence: CASSESVAGGLTDTQYF. The CDR3 DNA follows: TGCGCCAGCAGTGAGTCGGTTGCGGGGGGTTTAACAGATACGCAGTATTTT. The rearrangement joins TRBV10-1 to TRBJ2-3, with TRBD2 matching 8 bases. The germline V gene has CDR1 WNHNN and CDR2 SYGVQD (reference sequence). V lost 0 bases, J lost 3 bases, and 8 bases stayed unmatched. There are 17 residues in the CDR3.